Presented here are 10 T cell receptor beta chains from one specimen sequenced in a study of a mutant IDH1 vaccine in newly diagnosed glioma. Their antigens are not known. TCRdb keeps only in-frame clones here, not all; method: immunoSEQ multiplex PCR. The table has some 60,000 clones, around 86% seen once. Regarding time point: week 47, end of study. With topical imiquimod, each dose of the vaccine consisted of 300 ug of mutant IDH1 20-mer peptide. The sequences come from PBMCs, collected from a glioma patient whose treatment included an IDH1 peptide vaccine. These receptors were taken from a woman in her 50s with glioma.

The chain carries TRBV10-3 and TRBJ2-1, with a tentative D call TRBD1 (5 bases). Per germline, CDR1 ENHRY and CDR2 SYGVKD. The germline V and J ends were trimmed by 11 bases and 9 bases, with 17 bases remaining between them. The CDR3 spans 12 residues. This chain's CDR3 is CASTPSTGEQFF. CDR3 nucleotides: TGTGCCTCTACCCCCTCAACAGGTGAGCAGTTCTTC.

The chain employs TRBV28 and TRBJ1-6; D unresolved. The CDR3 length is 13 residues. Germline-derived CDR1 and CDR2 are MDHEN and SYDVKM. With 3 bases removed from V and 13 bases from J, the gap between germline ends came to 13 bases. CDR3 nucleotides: TGTGCCAGCAGTTTGGCCCCTGATATTCCCCTCCACTTT. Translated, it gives CASSLAPDIPLHF. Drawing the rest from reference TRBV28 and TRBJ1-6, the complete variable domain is DVKVTQSSRYLVKRTGEKVFLECVQDMDHENMFWYRQDPGLGLRLIYFSYDVKMKEKGDIPEGYSVSREKKERFSLILESASTNQTSMYLCASSLAPDIPLHFGNGTRLTVT.

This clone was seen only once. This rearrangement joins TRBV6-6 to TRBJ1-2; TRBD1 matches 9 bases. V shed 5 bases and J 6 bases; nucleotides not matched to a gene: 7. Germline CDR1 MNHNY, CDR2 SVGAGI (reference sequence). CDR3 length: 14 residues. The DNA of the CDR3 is TGTGCCAGCAGTAGGGACAGGGACTTCAATGGCTACACCTTC. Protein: CASSRDRDFNGYTF.

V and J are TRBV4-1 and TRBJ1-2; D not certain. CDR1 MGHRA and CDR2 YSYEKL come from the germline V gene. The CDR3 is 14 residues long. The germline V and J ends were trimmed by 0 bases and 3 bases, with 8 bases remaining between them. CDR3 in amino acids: CASSQESQYYGYTF. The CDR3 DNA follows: TGCGCCAGCAGCCAAGAGAGTCAGTACTATGGCTACACCTTC.

The DNA for the CDR3 is TGTGCCAGCAGCTCTAGGGACAGCTCCTATAATTCACCCCTCCACTTT. Translation gives CASSSRDSSYNSPLHF. This sequence joins TRBV5-6 and TRBJ1-6, with 7 bases matching TRBD1. The CDR3 extends over 16 amino acids. The germline V gene encodes CDR1 SGHDT and CDR2 YYEEEE. J was trimmed by 0 bases and V by 3 bases; bases with no gene match: 3.

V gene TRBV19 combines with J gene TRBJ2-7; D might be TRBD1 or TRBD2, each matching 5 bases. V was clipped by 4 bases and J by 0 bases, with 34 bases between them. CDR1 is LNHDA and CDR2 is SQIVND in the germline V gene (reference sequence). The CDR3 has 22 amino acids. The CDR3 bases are TGTGCCAGTAGTACTGCGTTATACGGGACGCTAAGGATAGGAACCCCCTCCTACGAGCAGTACTTC. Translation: CASSTALYGTLRIGTPSYEQYF.

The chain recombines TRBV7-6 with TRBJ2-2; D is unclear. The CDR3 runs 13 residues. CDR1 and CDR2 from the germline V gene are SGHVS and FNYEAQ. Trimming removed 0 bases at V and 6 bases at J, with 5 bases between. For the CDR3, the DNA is TGTGCCAGCAGCTTAGCGACTCCCGGGGAGCTGTTTTTT. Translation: CASSLATPGELFF.

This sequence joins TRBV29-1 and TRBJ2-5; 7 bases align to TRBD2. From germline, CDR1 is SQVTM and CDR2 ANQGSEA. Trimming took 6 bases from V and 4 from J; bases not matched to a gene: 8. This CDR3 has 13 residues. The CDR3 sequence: CSVAPGGSETQYF. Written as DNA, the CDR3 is TGCAGCGTCGCACCGGGAGGCTCAGAGACCCAGTACTTC.

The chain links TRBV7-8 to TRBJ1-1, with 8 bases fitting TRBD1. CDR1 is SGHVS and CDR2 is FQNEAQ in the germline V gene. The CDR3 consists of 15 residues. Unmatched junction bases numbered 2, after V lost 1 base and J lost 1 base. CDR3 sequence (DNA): TGTGCCAGCAGCTTAGGTACAGGGGGGAACACTGAAGCTTTCTTT. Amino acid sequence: CASSLGTGGNTEAFF. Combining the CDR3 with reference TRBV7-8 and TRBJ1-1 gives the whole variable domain GAGVSQSPRYKVAKRGQDVALRCDPISGHVSLFWYQQALGQGPEFLTYFQNEAQLDKSGLPSDRFFAERPEGSVSTLKIQRTQQEDSAVYLCASSLGTGGNTEAFFGQGTRLTVV.

The DNA of the CDR3 is TGTGCCAGCAGCTTAGAGGGTGGCATAGCTTTCTTT. This gives the protein CASSLEGGIAFF. The chain uses TRBV7-9 and TRBJ1-1; no clear D. Trimming stripped 1 base from V and 10 bases from J, with 10 bases between. This CDR3 spans 12 amino acids. The V gene's germline CDR1 is SEHNR and CDR2 FQNEAQ (reference sequence).